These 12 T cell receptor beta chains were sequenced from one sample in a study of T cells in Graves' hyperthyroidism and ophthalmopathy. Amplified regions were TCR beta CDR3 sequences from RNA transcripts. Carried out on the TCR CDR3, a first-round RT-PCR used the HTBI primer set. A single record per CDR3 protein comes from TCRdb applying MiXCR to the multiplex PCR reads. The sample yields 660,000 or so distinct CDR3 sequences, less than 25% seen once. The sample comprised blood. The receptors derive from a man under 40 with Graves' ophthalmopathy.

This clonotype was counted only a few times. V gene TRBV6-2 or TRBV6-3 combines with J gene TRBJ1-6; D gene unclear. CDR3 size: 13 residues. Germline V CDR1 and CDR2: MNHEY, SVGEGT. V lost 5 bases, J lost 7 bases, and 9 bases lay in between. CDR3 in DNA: TGTGCCAGCAGTGACGGGTGGAATTCACCCCTCCACTTT. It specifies CASSDGWNSPLHF.

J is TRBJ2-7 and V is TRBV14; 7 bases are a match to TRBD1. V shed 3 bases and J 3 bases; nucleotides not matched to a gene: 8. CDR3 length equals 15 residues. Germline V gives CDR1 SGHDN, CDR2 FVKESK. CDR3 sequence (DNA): TGTGCCAGCAGCCATAAAGACAGGGATTACTACGAGCAGTACTTC. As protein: CASSHKDRDYYEQYF.

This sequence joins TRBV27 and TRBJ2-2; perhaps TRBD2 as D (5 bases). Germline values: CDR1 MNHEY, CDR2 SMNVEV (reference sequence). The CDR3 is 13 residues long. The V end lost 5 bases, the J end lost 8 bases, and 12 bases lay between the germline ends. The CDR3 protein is CASSPIGGGELFF. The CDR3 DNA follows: TGTGCCAGCAGTCCGATCGGCGGGGGGGAGCTGTTTTTT.

This CDR3 reads CSVEDLSRGETDTQYF. The CDR3 nucleotides read TGCAGCGTTGAAGATCTATCTAGGGGGGAGACAGATACGCAGTATTTT. The V gene is TRBV29-1, the J gene TRBJ2-3; the D call may be TRBD1 or TRBD2 (6 bases each). The V end lost 0 bases, the J end lost 3 bases, and 16 bases lay between the germline ends. CDR3 size: 16 residues. Germline lookup yields CDR1 SQVTM and CDR2 ANQGSEA.

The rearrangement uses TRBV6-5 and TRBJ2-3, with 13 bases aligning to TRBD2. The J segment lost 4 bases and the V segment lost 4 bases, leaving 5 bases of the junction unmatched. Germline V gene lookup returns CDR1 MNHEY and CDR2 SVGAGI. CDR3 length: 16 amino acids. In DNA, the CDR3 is TGTGCCAGCAGTTCTCGGACTAGCGGGAGACCAGATACGCAGTATTTT. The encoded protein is CASSSRTSGRPDTQYF.

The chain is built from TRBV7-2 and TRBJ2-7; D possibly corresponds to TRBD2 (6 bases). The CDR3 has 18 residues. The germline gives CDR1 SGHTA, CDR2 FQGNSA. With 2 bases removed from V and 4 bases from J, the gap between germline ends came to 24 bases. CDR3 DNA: TGTGCCAGCAGCTTATACGTAGAGTCGGACTATCGCCCATACGAGCAGTACTTC. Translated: CASSLYVESDYRPYEQYF.

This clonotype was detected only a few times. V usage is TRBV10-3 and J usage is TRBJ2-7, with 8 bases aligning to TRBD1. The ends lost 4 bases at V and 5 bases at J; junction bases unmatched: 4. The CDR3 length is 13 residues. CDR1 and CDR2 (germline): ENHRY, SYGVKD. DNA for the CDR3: TGTGCCATCAGTGGACAGGGGAACCACGAGCAGTACTTC. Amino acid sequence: CAISGQGNHEQYF.

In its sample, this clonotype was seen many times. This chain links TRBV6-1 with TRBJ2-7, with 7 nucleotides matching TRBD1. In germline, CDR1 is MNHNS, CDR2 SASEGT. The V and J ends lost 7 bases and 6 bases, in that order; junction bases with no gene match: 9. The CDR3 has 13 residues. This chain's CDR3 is CASTETGRREQYF. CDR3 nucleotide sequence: TGTGCCAGCACTGAGACAGGGCGCCGCGAGCAGTACTTC.

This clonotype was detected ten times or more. This CDR3 is CASSFAGGITDTQYF. The DNA for the CDR3 is TGTGCCAGCAGTTTTGCGGGAGGAATAACAGATACGCAGTATTTT. The V gene is TRBV27, the J gene TRBJ2-3, with TRBD2 matching 8 bases. The CDR3 has 15 amino acids. The germline V gene has CDR1 MNHEY and CDR2 SMNVEV (reference sequence). Germline trimming cut 3 bases from V and 3 bases from J; bases unmatched to any gene: 5.

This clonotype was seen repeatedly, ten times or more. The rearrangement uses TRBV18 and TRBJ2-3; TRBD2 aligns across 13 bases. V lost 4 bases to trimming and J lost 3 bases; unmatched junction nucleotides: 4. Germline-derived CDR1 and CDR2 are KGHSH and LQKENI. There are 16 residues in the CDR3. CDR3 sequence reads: CASSRTSGSLTDTQYF. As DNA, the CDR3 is TGTGCCAGCTCACGGACTAGCGGGAGTTTAACAGATACGCAGTATTTT.

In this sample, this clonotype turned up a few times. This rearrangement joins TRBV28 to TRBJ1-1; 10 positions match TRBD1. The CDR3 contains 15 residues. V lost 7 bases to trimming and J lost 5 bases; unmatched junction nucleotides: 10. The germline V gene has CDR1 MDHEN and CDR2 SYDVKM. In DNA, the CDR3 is TGTGCCAGCACACGAGGCGGGACAGGGGAGACTGAAGCTTTCTTT. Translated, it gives CASTRGGTGETEAFF.

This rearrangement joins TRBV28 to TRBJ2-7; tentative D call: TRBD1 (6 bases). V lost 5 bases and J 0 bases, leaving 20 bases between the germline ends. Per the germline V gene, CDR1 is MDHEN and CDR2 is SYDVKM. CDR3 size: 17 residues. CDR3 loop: CASSRAAGTSYSYEQYF. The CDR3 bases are TGTGCCAGCAGTCGAGCCGCCGGGACATCGTACTCCTACGAGCAGTACTTC.